This T cell receptor beta chain was profiled in a study of Ad26.COV2.S vaccination and SARS-CoV-2 variants. As for the study in general: Vaccine-arm donor from the placebo-controlled COV1001 Ad26.COV2.S trial. Study-level results: Reported findings describe substantial breadth in spike-specific CD8+ and CD4+ T cell responses following vaccination. The TCR breadth and depth analyses may have produced an underestimate of total T cell responses.

TCRdb's table, derived via immunoSEQ multiplex PCR, lists solely in-frame clones and lacks some. Of about 250,000 clones in the sample, about 90% were seen once. Treatment defined: around 19 received Ad26.COV2.S at low or high dose, single or two shots; 5 received placebo; per-sample allocation not given. Following the first vaccine or placebo injection, samples were taken on day 63. In Boston, the donor was an adult between 18-55 years of age. Remarks on this clone: Its specificity is unknown.

Trimming removed 1 base at V and 5 bases at J, with 6 bases between. CDR1 and CDR2 from the germline V gene are SGHTA and FQGNSA. This CDR3 is built from 13 residues. The sequences come from peripheral blood, collected in a trial of Ad26.COV2.S vaccine versus placebo. This clonotype was sampled from a person aged 18-65 years who received the Ad26.COV2.S COVID-19 vaccine or a placebo. This sequence joins TRBV7-2 and TRBJ1-3, with D hard to call. CDR3 in amino acids: CASSLDRRNTIYF. CDR3 nucleotides: TGTGCCAGCAGCTTAGATCGACGAAACACCATATATTTT.